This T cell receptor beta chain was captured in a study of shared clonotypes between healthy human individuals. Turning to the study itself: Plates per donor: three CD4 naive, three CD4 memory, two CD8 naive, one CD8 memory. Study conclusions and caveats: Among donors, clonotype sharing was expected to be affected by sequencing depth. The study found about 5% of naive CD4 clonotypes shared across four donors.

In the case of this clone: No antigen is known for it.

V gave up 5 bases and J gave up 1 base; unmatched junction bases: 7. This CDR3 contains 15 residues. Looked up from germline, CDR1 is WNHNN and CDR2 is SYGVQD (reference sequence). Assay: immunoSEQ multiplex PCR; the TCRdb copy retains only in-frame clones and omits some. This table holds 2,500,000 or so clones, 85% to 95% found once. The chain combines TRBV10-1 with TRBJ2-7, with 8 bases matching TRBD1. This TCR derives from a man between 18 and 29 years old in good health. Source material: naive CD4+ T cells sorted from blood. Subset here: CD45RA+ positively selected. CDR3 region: CASSSTGGDSYEQYF. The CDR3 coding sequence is TGCGCCAGCAGTTCTACAGGGGGTGATTCCTACGAGCAGTACTTC.